The source of this TCR beta chain is a study of beta chain features in type 1 diabetes. Study results and caveats: Type 1 diabetes patients showed a moderate but significant shortening of TCRB CDR3s in all four CD4+ subsets.

This clone was recorded a few times. Its antigen is not known. V gave up 0 bases and J gave up 6 bases, with 5 bases separating them. CDR1 SGHVS and CDR2 FQNEAQ come from the germline V gene. The CDR3 is 12 amino acids. Each sorted fraction was over 95% pure. All of the isolated RNA was reverse transcribed, so expressed TCRB transcripts were sequenced. TCRdb's copy holds only in-frame clones and misses some; the assay was immunoSEQ multiplex PCR. This table has 120,000 or so clones, roughly 17% appearing once. The TCR originated in a man in his late teens or twenties with type 1 diabetes. Sequences were obtained from central memory CD4+ T cells from blood. V is TRBV7-8 and J is TRBJ1-1; D unclear. The CDR3 DNA is TGTGCCAGCAGCTTAGCTACCGCTGAAGCTTTCTTT. Amino acid sequence: CASSLATAEAFF.